The 14 T cell receptor beta chains below all came from one sample that was sequenced in a study of T-cell reconstitution after alpha-beta-depleted transplantation in children. Preparing the TCRbeta library involved the use of unique molecular identifiers. TCRdb ran MiXCR on the PCR reads and lists one entry per CDR3 protein. The sample shows under 850,000 distinct CDR3 sequences, about 12% of them seen only once. The starting material was PBMCs, obtained before TCRalphabeta/CD19-depleted stem cell transplant. The source of these receptors is a girl aged 2 to 10 with congenital amegakaryocytic thrombocytopenia, due to receive a stem cell transplant.

This clonotype was detected a few times. This chain uses TRBV29-1 with TRBJ2-3; 8 nucleotides match TRBD2. V was clipped by 3 bases and J by 4 bases; unmatched bases: 6. The CDR3 loop spans 14 amino acids. The germline V gene encodes CDR1 SQVTM and CDR2 ANQGSEA. CDR3 residues: CSVEGLAGSDTQYF. As DNA, the CDR3 is TGCAGCGTTGAGGGGCTAGCGGGCTCAGATACGCAGTATTTT.

This clonotype was observed many times. The rearrangement joins TRBV29-1 to TRBJ2-5; D possibly corresponds to TRBD2 (6 bases). Germline lookup yields CDR1 SQVTM and CDR2 ANQGSEA. CDR3 length: 14 amino acids. The germline V and J ends were trimmed by 1 base and 5 bases, with 14 bases remaining between them. For the CDR3, the DNA is TGCAGCGTTGAAGCCCCGGGAGTGGCGGAGACCCAGTACTTC. This translates into CSVEAPGVAETQYF. The variable domain in full, with the rest retrieved from reference TRBV29-1 and TRBJ2-5, is SAVISQKPSRDICQRGTSLTIQCQVDSQVTMMFWYRQQPGQSLTLIATANQGSEATYESGFVIDKFPISRPNLTFSTLTVSNMSPEDSSIYLCSVEAPGVAETQYFGPGTRLLVL.

Many counts were recorded for this clonotype. The chain couples TRBV27 to TRBJ2-5, with D perhaps TRBD2 (5 bases). V lost 11 bases and J 0 bases, leaving 7 bases between the germline ends. Germline V gene lookup returns CDR1 MNHEY and CDR2 SMNVEV (reference sequence). The length of the CDR3 is 11 residues. CDR3 sequence: CAEGYQETQYF. CDR3 coding DNA: TGTGCCGAGGGTTACCAAGAGACCCAGTACTTC.

The V and J genes are TRBV29-1 and TRBJ2-3; the match to TRBD2 covers 12 bases. In germline, CDR1 is SQVTM, CDR2 ANQGSEA. V lost 7 bases and J lost 6; bases outside the gene matches: 14. The CDR3 is 16 amino acids. The CDR3 DNA follows: TGCAGCGCCTACTCGGGGCTAGCGGGGGGGGCGGATACGCAGTATTTT. This gives the protein CSAYSGLAGGADTQYF.

This clonotype showed up many times. J is TRBJ2-1 and V is TRBV29-1; D gene ambiguous. The CDR3 runs 12 residues. Trimming removed 6 bases at V and 2 bases at J, with 8 bases between. Per the germline V gene, CDR1 is SQVTM and CDR2 is ANQGSEA. DNA of the CDR3: TGCAGCGTACGGGCAGCCTACAATGAGCAGTTCTTC. Amino acids: CSVRAAYNEQFF.

The rearrangement joins TRBV5-1 to TRBJ2-5, with D perhaps assigned TRBD1 or TRBD2 (5 bases each). The CDR3 length is 14 residues. Germline V lookup: CDR1 SGHRS, CDR2 YFSETQ. Trimming left V 4 bases short and J 3 bases short, with 13 bases between. The CDR3 here is CASSPYMGEETQYF. CDR3 nucleotides: TGCGCCAGCAGCCCTTACATGGGGGAAGAGACCCAGTACTTC.

This chain uses TRBV28 with TRBJ1-2; D not resolved. This CDR3 contains 12 residues. V lost 6 bases and J 5 bases, leaving 10 bases between the germline ends. Germline CDR1 is MDHEN and CDR2 is SYDVKM. CDR3 region: CASSRRLYGYTF. CDR3 nucleotide sequence: TGTGCCAGCAGCCGACGACTTTATGGCTACACCTTC.

This clonotype was recorded at least ten times. V usage is TRBV20-1 and J usage is TRBJ2-3; 16 bases line up with TRBD2. CDR3 size: 21 residues. Trimming at V came to 0 bases and at J to 2 bases, leaving 14 bases not matched to a gene. Germline CDR1 reads DFQATT; CDR2 reads SNEGSKA (reference sequence). CDR3 bases: TGCAGTGCTAGAGAGCCCGGACCGGGACTAGCGGGAGGGCCCCACACAGATACGCAGTATTTT. Protein sequence: CSAREPGPGLAGGPHTDTQYF.

CDR3 DNA: TGTGCCAGCAGCTTAGCGGGGTCGCTATTAGACAACTACAATGAGCAGTTCTTC. Its translation: CASSLAGSLLDNYNEQFF. The chain is built from TRBV7-6 and TRBJ2-1; D gene uncertain. V was shortened by 0 bases and J by 3 bases, with 18 bases between the two germline ends. CDR1 is SGHVS, CDR2 FNYEAQ, per germline. The CDR3 is made up of 18 amino acids.

The sample holds many counts of this clonotype. V is TRBV20-1 and J is TRBJ2-7, with TRBD1 matching 7 bases. CDR3 length: 14 amino acids. V was pared by 3 bases and J by 3 bases, with 8 bases of the junction left unmatched. From germline, CDR1 is DFQATT and CDR2 SNEGSKA (reference sequence). CDR3 region: CSASDRVNNYEQYF. The CDR3 nucleotides are TGCAGTGCTAGCGACAGGGTGAACAACTACGAGCAGTACTTC.

The chain joins TRBV20-1 to TRBJ1-1; the match to TRBD1 covers 7 bases. This CDR3 contains 14 residues. Germline assignment: CDR1 DFQATT and CDR2 SNEGSKA (reference sequence). V lost 3 bases and J lost 6; bases outside the gene matches: 10. DNA of the CDR3: TGCAGTGCTAGGGAACTCAGGGGGAGGGCTGAAGCTTTCTTT. This gives the protein CSARELRGRAEAFF.

This clonotype occurred many times. V gene TRBV20-1 combines with J gene TRBJ2-1; 11 nucleotides align to TRBD2. The length of the CDR3 is 15 residues. In germline, CDR1 is DFQATT, CDR2 SNEGSKA (reference sequence). After removal of 6 bases from V and 10 bases from J, the junction contained 14 bases not matched to a gene. The CDR3 region has the DNA TGCAGTGCGCGCACAACTAGCGGGAGTTTTGGCGAGCAGTTCTTC. Protein product: CSARTTSGSFGEQFF.

This clonotype was counted at least ten times. The gene calls are TRBV20-1 and TRBJ2-3; D gene unclear. CDR1 and CDR2 (germline): DFQATT, SNEGSKA (reference sequence). Trimming cost V 4 bases and J 0 bases, with 17 bases left between them. The CDR3 consists of 16 residues. The CDR3, as DNA: TGCAGTGCTACTGGCGCTAGTCGTCCGAGCACAGATACGCAGTATTTT. It is translated as CSATGASRPSTDTQYF.

This clonotype showed up just a few times. J is TRBJ2-7 and V is TRBV20-1; D remains ambiguous. The CDR3 extends over 13 amino acids. Germline V gene sequence: CDR1 DFQATT, CDR2 SNEGSKA (reference sequence). V lost 1 base to trimming and J lost 3 bases, with 10 bases between them. The CDR3 DNA reads as TGCAGTGCTAGAGGCCGCAAGTTCTACGAGCAGTACTTC. Translating it yields CSARGRKFYEQYF.